One sample yielded the 15 T cell receptor beta chains listed below, sequenced in a study of blood T cells in healthy people across ages. A second PCR, run for roughly 7 to 12 cycles, used a sample-barcoded 5' primer plus a J-beta primer mix. TCRdb itself ran the 5' RACE reads through MiXCR, one entry per CDR3 protein. The sample comprises over 950,000 distinct CDR3 sequences, roughly 51% of which are singletons, and roughly a fifth rests with the top ten. The specimen sequenced was blood. These receptors were obtained from a woman aged 55-70 years in good health.

V usage is TRBV6-5 and J usage is TRBJ1-1; perhaps TRBD1 as D (6 bases). The V gene lost 2 bases and the J gene lost 4 bases, with 14 bases spanning the gap. This CDR3 comprises 15 residues. CDR1 is MNHEY, CDR2 SVGAGI, per germline. The CDR3 here is CASSYTPQGPTEAFF. CDR3 nucleotides: TGTGCCAGCAGTTACACTCCGCAGGGGCCCACTGAAGCTTTCTTT.

The chain uses TRBV12-3 or TRBV12-4 and TRBJ2-5, with 7 bases that match TRBD1. CDR3 length: 13 residues. The junction had 2 bases not matched to a gene; V was cut back by 0 bases and J by 7 bases. CDR3 nucleotides: TGTGCCAGCAGTTTAGCGTCAGGGGGGACCCAGTACTTC. It encodes CASSLASGGTQYF.

The V call is TRBV10-3, the J call TRBJ2-7; possibly TRBD1 for D (6 bases). V lost 8 bases, J lost 0 bases, and 14 bases lay in between. The CDR3 has 14 residues. Germline V CDR1 and CDR2: ENHRY, SYGVKD. The CDR3 here is CAIGFGGHSYEQYF. Written as DNA, the CDR3 is TGTGCCATCGGCTTTGGGGGCCACTCCTACGAGCAGTACTTC.

There are a few counts of this clonotype. The chain combines TRBV2 with TRBJ2-5, with D uncertain. CDR3 size: 15 residues. V lost 5 bases and J lost 7, with 20 bases in between. Looked up from germline, CDR1 is SNHLY and CDR2 is FYNNEI. CDR3 DNA: TGTGCCAGCAGTCCCCGGGTACCCAACTCGGGGACCCAGTACTTC. This sequence encodes CASSPRVPNSGTQYF. The full variable domain, rest sourced from reference TRBV2 and TRBJ2-5, is EPEVTQTPSHQVTQMGQEVILRCVPISNHLYFYWYRQILGQKVEFLVSFYNNEISEKSEIFDDQFSVERPDGSNFTLKIRSTKLEDSAMYFCASSPRVPNSGTQYFGPGTRLLVL.

This clonotype showed up many times. The V and J genes are TRBV9 and TRBJ2-3, with D tentatively TRBD2 (6 bases). The CDR3 has 15 residues. CDR1 is SGDLS and CDR2 is YYNGEE in the germline V gene. V lost 0 bases, J lost 3 bases, and 11 bases lay in between. In DNA form, the CDR3 reads TGTGCCAGCAGCGTAGTCGGGAGCGGAACAGATACGCAGTATTTT. As protein: CASSVVGSGTDTQYF.

This chain connects TRBV4-2 to TRBJ2-7, with TRBD2 identical over 9 bases. CDR1 is LGHNA, CDR2 YNFKEQ, per germline. J lost 6 bases, V lost 3 bases, and 9 bases had no gene match. The CDR3 contains 15 residues. The CDR3 bases are TGTGCCAGCAGCCATCCGGGACTAGCTGATAGCGAGCAGTACTTC. Protein product: CASSHPGLADSEQYF.

This clonotype was observed once. The rearrangement uses TRBV10-3 and TRBJ1-2, with TRBD1 as a possible D gene (5 bases). Trimming shortened V by 8 bases and J by 7 bases, and 14 bases separated the two germline ends. There are 12 residues in the CDR3. CDR1 and CDR2 (germline): ENHRY, SYGVKD. This CDR3 is CAIGRGQSGYTF. The CDR3 DNA sequence: TGTGCCATCGGCCGAGGACAAAGTGGCTACACCTTC.

This clonotype showed up just a few times. The chain combines TRBV4-1 with TRBJ2-6, with a weak D call TRBD1 (5 bases). This CDR3 comprises 16 residues. V was cut by 1 base and J by 0 bases, with 7 bases left in between. Germline loops: CDR1 MGHRA, CDR2 YSYEKL. The chain's CDR3 is CASSQAGYSGANVLTF. Written as DNA, the CDR3 is TGCGCCAGCAGCCAAGCAGGGTACTCTGGGGCCAACGTCCTGACTTTC.

The chain has TRBV7-6 and TRBJ1-5; 8 nucleotides align to TRBD1. The trim removed 2 bases at V and 0 bases at J, leaving 15 bases unmatched. The CDR3 contains 20 residues. Germline CDR1 and CDR2: SGHVS and FNYEAQ. CDR3 in amino acids: CASSLRHRGEGLDSNQPQHF. The CDR3, as DNA: TGTGCCAGCAGCTTACGGCACAGGGGGGAAGGCCTGGATAGCAATCAGCCCCAGCATTTT.

The CDR3 sequence is CASSLAAGANEQFF. CDR3 DNA: TGTGCCAGCAGCTTAGCCGCGGGAGCTAATGAGCAGTTCTTC. The chain joins TRBV7-2 to TRBJ2-1; 7 nucleotides match TRBD2. CDR1 and CDR2 from the germline V gene are SGHTA and FQGNSA. This CDR3 has 14 residues. Trimming cost V 0 bases and J 7 bases; bases outside gene matches: 3.

V usage is TRBV7-9 and J usage is TRBJ2-2; D uncertain. This CDR3 region has 15 residues. The V gene's germline CDR1 is SEHNR and CDR2 FQNEAQ (reference sequence). The V and J ends lost 2 bases and 6 bases respectively, with 13 bases between them. The CDR3 is CASSLIGLTAGELFF. CDR3 DNA: TGTGCCAGCAGCTTAATCGGCTTGACCGCCGGGGAGCTGTTTTTT.

The V and J genes are TRBV2 and TRBJ2-7; D uncertain. The germline gives CDR1 SNHLY, CDR2 FYNNEI. The CDR3 totals 12 residues. V lost 8 bases and J 7 bases, leaving 15 bases between the germline ends. CDR3 DNA: TGTGCCAGCGGCGGCCTTTCATGGGAGCAGTACTTC. Its translation: CASGGLSWEQYF.

This clonotype was recorded a few times. CDR3 bases: TGTGCCAGCAGCTTAGGGACAGGACACTACGAGCAGTACTTC. This sequence encodes CASSLGTGHYEQYF. V and J are TRBV7-6 and TRBJ2-7; TRBD1 aligns across 7 bases. This CDR3 is built from 14 residues. The junction had 3 bases not matched to a gene; V was cut back by 1 base and J by 3 bases. Per germline, CDR1 SGHVS and CDR2 FNYEAQ.

There are a few counts of this clonotype. The V call is TRBV18, the J call TRBJ2-3; 10 bases agree with TRBD1. Germline assignment: CDR1 KGHSH and CDR2 LQKENI. The CDR3 totals 15 residues. The ends lost 2 bases at V and 5 bases at J; junction bases unmatched: 4. This chain's CDR3 is CASSPGTGERDTQYF. Here the CDR3 DNA reads TGTGCCAGCTCACCAGGGACAGGGGAGAGAGATACGCAGTATTTT. Together with reference TRBV18 and TRBJ2-3, the CDR3 gives the full variable domain: NAGVMQNPRHLVRRRGQEARLRCSPMKGHSHVYWYRQLPEEGLKFMVYLQKENIIDESGMPKERFSAEFPKEGPSILRIQQVVRGDSAAYFCASSPGTGERDTQYFGPGTRLTVL.

J is TRBJ2-3 and V is TRBV3-1; D assignment may be TRBD1 or TRBD2 (6 bases each). The CDR3 is made up of 15 amino acids. Trimming pared 3 bases from V and 1 base from J, leaving 11 bases between. The germline V gene has CDR1 LGHDT and CDR2 YNNKEL (reference sequence). CDR3 nucleotide sequence: TGTGCCAGCAGCCAGGCAAGGGGGGGCACAGATACGCAGTATTTT. Its translation: CASSQARGGTDTQYF.